This paragraph reports one TCR beta chain. This clone's antigen is unknown. No base-level quality is on record; no much larger clone is a single base apart. The donors were roughly 40 Caucasian individuals from Russia, aged roughly 6 to 100 years, who were systemically healthy. Each donor gave ten milliliters of peripheral blood, collected into EDTA-treated Vacutainer tubes. Ficoll-Paque density-gradient centrifugation was used to isolate PBMCs, with at least 7 million per sample. Trizol reagent was used to extract total RNA from PBMCs, with at least 6 micrograms per sample. For every donor, flow cytometry on a PBMC aliquot measured the percentage of naive CD45RAhigh/CD27high T cells. The CDR3 numbers 14 residues from cysteine through phenylalanine. The sequence is cut down to CDR3 DNA, 42 bases in frame from base 1. V is cut by 3 bases and J by 4 bases, and the space between the germline ends is 12 bases. Looking up the germline V gene (reference sequence) yields CDR1 SEHNR and CDR2 FQNEAQ.

This sample is drawn from a study of blood T cells in healthy people across ages (dated by TCRdb to the mid-2010s). Broadly, across the study: In model experiments, roughly one uniquely barcoded TCR beta cDNA molecule per two T cells was captured by template switching. The study measured age-related changes in TCR beta repertoire diversity using deep sequencing normalized with unique cDNA molecular identifiers. The donors were divided into four age groups: young (average around 15 years), middle-aged (around 37), aged (roughly 66) and long-lived (roughly 82). To avoid experimental bias, donors of different ages were distributed randomly across sequencing lanes. The study analyzed two additional independent replicas of 1 million unique cDNA reads from the same blood draw for two donors, one aged 18 to 30 and one aged 80 or older. Results and caveats for the whole study, not just this receptor: Bulk unsorted PBMC profiling prevented conclusive comparison of naive and antigen-experienced compartments. Compared with the aged group, the long-lived group had more naive CD4+ T cells, fewer expanded clones and increased TCR diversity, suggesting age selection. A strong correlation was found between observed TCR beta diversity and the percentage of naive T cells measured by flow cytometry. As age increased, observed TCR beta diversity per million T cells dropped in a roughly linear way, and a significant reduction was already evident by age about 40. Donor CMV infection status was unknown, potentially confounding age-related changes in expanded clonotypes. Estimates of total diversity based on one million sequenced T cells were considered lower bounds and underestimates.

Library prep was done by 5' RACE. Sequencing was carried out with an Illumina HiSeq 2500. A second PCR of about 6 to 11 cycles was run with a J-beta primer mix and a sample-barcoded 5' primer. A unique molecular identifier was introduced onto each TCR beta cDNA molecule by a template-switch 5' adaptor carrying 12 random nucleotides. At least 3 million CDR3-containing paired-end reads were obtained from each sample. The Mint cDNA synthesis kit, primed by a TRBC-specific oligonucleotide, was used to synthesize first-strand cDNA from all RNA. All cDNA was treated with uracil-DNA glycosylase and then went through a first 18-cycle PCR with the universal primers M1SS and BC2_uni_R. As for the original processing: For normalization, 1 million high-quality reads, each with a distinct molecular identifier, were randomly selected from each sample. Reads with shared molecular identifiers were discarded instead of being binned into consensus sequences. MiTCR, run with a Q25 quality threshold and the strictest error-elimination algorithm, handled CDR3 identification, clonotype clustering and error correction. A nonparametric unseen species model with Euler transformation was used to estimate a lower bound on total TCR beta diversity. The public sequencing data were trimmed at Q25 with fastp and processed into clonotypes with MiXCR by TCRdb, which kept only in-frame beta chains. When rows share a CDR3 protein, they turn into one entry using the most common DNA and genes. The V and J calls come from TCRdb's annotation, not from the publication. Here the sample has about a million distinct CDR3 sequences; roughly half occur a single time. Roughly a fifth of the sample comes from the top ten.

Sequenced material: blood. In this chain, TRBV7-9 is recombined with TRBJ2-5; matching of 5 bases hints at TRBD1 as the D gene. The origin of this receptor is a woman aged 55-75 years in good health. The DNA reads as follows: TGTGCCAGCAGCTTTGGCTGGGGCGGAGAGACCCAGTACTTC. Translated, this is CASSFGWGGETQYF.